These 17 T cell receptor beta chains share one sample of origin, sequenced in a study of OX40 agonist ivuxolimab in advanced cancers. Some clones are missing from TCRdb's copy, which holds only in-frame ones; the method was immunoSEQ multiplex PCR. Here the sample spans fewer than 85,000 clones, approximately 92% being singletons. The sample in question was CD4+ or CD8+ T cells sorted from blood, obtained in a trial of the OX40 agonist ivuxolimab. Every receptor here comes from an adult with an advanced solid tumor such as melanoma, head and neck, liver or kidney cancer.

The V gene is TRBV9, the J gene TRBJ2-3; no clear D. Germline V gives CDR1 SGDLS, CDR2 YYNGEE. V gave up 4 bases and J gave up 0 bases, with 12 bases separating them. The CDR3 is made up of 15 amino acids. The CDR3 loop reads CASSPKGRSTDTQYF. The CDR3 nucleotides are TGTGCCAGCAGCCCCAAAGGAAGGAGCACAGATACGCAGTATTTT. Supplemented by reference TRBV9 and TRBJ2-3, the full variable domain reads DSGVTQTPKHLITATGQRVTLRCSPRSGDLSVYWYQQSLDQGLQFLIQYYNGEERAKGNILERFSAQQFPDLHSELNLSSLELGDSALYFCASSPKGRSTDTQYFGPGTRLTVL.

This rearrangement joins TRBV5-5 to TRBJ2-7; a weak D match, TRBD1 (6 bases). The CDR3 runs to 14 residues. Between the trimmed V and J ends, which lost 4 bases and 2 bases, there was a span of 13 bases. Germline V gene data show CDR1 as SGHKS and CDR2 as YYEKEE (reference sequence). In DNA, the CDR3 is TGTGCCAGCAGCACAGGGACGGGGACCTACGAGCAGTACTTC. It yields the protein CASSTGTGTYEQYF.

Worth noting for this clone: At one end the junction does not follow the germline gene, possibly because of a read error. The rearrangement joins TRBV7-8 to TRBJ2-7, with 13 bases matching TRBD2. Germline loops: CDR1 SGHVS, CDR2 FQNEAQ. The CDR3 runs to 17 residues. CDR3 bases: TGTGCCAGCAGGTTAGCCCGGACTAGCGGGAGTTCGTACGAGCAGTACTTC. Its protein product is CASRLARTSGSSYEQYF.

The chain has TRBV28 and TRBJ2-2, with D perhaps given as TRBD1 or TRBD2 (5 bases each). Trimming took off 6 bases at V and 1 base at J, with 15 bases between the two ends. The CDR3 runs 16 residues. Germline assignment: CDR1 MDHEN and CDR2 SYDVKM. The CDR3 sequence is CASRVLGTRNTGELFF. The CDR3, as DNA: TGTGCCAGCAGAGTCTTGGGGACGCGGAACACCGGGGAGCTGTTTTTT.

V gene TRBV5-4 combines with J gene TRBJ2-3; D is possibly TRBD2 (5 bases). The CDR3 is 16 residues long. V was clipped by 3 bases and J by 2 bases, with 16 bases between them. CDR1 and CDR2 (germline): SGHNT, YYREEE (reference sequence). The DNA of the CDR3 is TGTGCCAGCAGCTCTCCCCGGGGTGGAGCCACAGATACGCAGTATTTT. Protein product: CASSSPRGGATDTQYF.

V is TRBV7-8 and J is TRBJ2-2, with TRBD1 identical over 9 bases. The germline V gene has CDR1 SGHVS and CDR2 FQNEAQ. V lost 5 bases and J lost 3; bases outside the gene matches: 13. The CDR3 runs to 18 residues. This chain's CDR3 is CASSMDRGGPSDTGELFF. The DNA for the CDR3 is TGTGCCAGCAGCATGGACAGGGGAGGGCCCTCGGACACCGGGGAGCTGTTTTTT. The full variable domain, completed using reference TRBV7-8 and TRBJ2-2, is GAGVSQSPRYKVAKRGQDVALRCDPISGHVSLFWYQQALGQGPEFLTYFQNEAQLDKSGLPSDRFFAERPEGSVSTLKIQRTQQEDSAVYLCASSMDRGGPSDTGELFFGEGSRLTVL.

The chain links TRBV4-3 to TRBJ2-5; 11 bases match TRBD2. Germline loops: CDR1 LGHNA, CDR2 YSLEER. J gave up 5 bases and V 1 base, and 6 bases lay outside the gene matches. The CDR3 sequence is 16 residues long. This CDR3 reads CASSQGTSGRVETQYF. The CDR3 nucleotides read TGCGCCAGCAGCCAAGGTACTAGCGGGAGAGTGGAGACCCAGTACTTC.

This chain links TRBV7-2 with TRBJ2-4; 8 bases are a match to TRBD2. This CDR3 has 16 residues. The germline V gene has CDR1 SGHTA and CDR2 FQGNSA. The ends lost 3 bases at V and 1 base at J; junction bases unmatched: 5. CDR3 DNA: TGTGCCAGCAGCTTGGGTAGCGGGGTGGCCAAAAACATTCAGTACTTC. It encodes CASSLGSGVAKNIQYF. The full variable domain, rest sourced from reference TRBV7-2 and TRBJ2-4, is GAGVSQSPSNKVTEKGKDVELRCDPISGHTALYWYRQSLGQGLEFLIYFQGNSAPDKSGLPSDRFSAERTGGSVSTLTIQRTQQEDSAVYLCASSLGSGVAKNIQYFGAGTRLSVL.

The chain recombines TRBV19 with TRBJ1-5; D uncertain. Germline CDR1 is LNHDA and CDR2 is SQIVND (reference sequence). CDR3 size: 12 residues. V shed 8 bases and J shed 12 bases, with 17 bases lying between them. The CDR3 reads CASSEDSGNQHF. For the CDR3, the DNA is TGTGCCAGTTCCGAGGACTCGGGAAACCAGCATTTT.

This clone was seen only a few times. CDR3 protein: CASSIAAAGELFF. The CDR3 coding sequence is TGTGCCAGTAGTATAGCGGCCGCCGGGGAGCTGTTTTTT. V and J are TRBV19 and TRBJ2-2; D is unresolved. V gave up 1 base and J gave up 6 bases, with 6 bases separating them. The CDR3 totals 13 residues. Germline CDR1 reads LNHDA; CDR2 reads SQIVND (reference sequence).

The chain has TRBV11-3 and TRBJ2-5; TRBD1 agrees at 7 bases. The CDR3 totals 13 residues. J gave up 2 bases and V 5 bases, and 2 bases lay outside the gene matches. Germline lookup yields CDR1 SGHNT and CDR2 YENEEA. The CDR3 sequence: CASSLGQQETQYF. For the CDR3, the DNA is TGTGCCAGCAGCCTGGGACAGCAAGAGACCCAGTACTTC.

The rearrangement uses TRBV5-3 and TRBJ2-7; 11 bases map to TRBD1. TRBV5-3 is labeled an ORF, and its function is uncertain. V gave up 8 bases and J gave up 5 bases; unmatched junction bases: 12. The CDR3 has 15 residues. In DNA, the CDR3 is TGTGCCAGCAGCGGAAGGACAGGGGGCGCGCACGAGCAGTACTTC. Translating it yields CASSGRTGGAHEQYF.

Details on this clone: Other DNA variants within this sample encode the same CDR3. V and J are TRBV7-2 and TRBJ2-5; D not certain. V gave up 1 base and J gave up 4 bases, with 4 bases separating them. Germline V CDR1 and CDR2: SGHTA, FQGNSA. This CDR3 has 12 residues. The CDR3 bases are TGTGCCAGCAGCTTAGTGAGAGAGACCCAGTACTTC. This gives the protein CASSLVRETQYF. Looking up the rest from reference TRBV7-2 and TRBJ2-5 gives the full variable domain: GAGVSQSPSNKVTEKGKDVELRCDPISGHTALYWYRQSLGQGLEFLIYFQGNSAPDKSGLPSDRFSAERTGGSVSTLTIQRTQQEDSAVYLCASSLVRETQYFGPGTRLLVL.

V is TRBV19 and J is TRBJ1-1; no reliable D call. Germline loops: CDR1 LNHDA, CDR2 SQIVND (reference sequence). This CDR3 has 15 amino acids. V was shortened by 0 bases and J by 6 bases, with 14 bases between the two germline ends. The CDR3 region is CASSIDRWRAAEAFF. The CDR3 DNA is TGTGCCAGTAGTATAGATCGTTGGAGGGCGGCTGAAGCTTTCTTT. The complete variable domain, with remaining parts taken from reference TRBV19 and TRBJ1-1, reads DGGITQSPKYLFRKEGQNVTLSCEQNLNHDAMYWYRQDPGQGLRLIYYSQIVNDFQKGDIAEGYSVSREKKESFPLTVTSAQKNPTAFYLCASSIDRWRAAEAFFGQGTRLTVV.

The chain joins TRBV5-1 to TRBJ2-3; TRBD1 matches 8 bases. The CDR3 contains 18 residues. Germline loops: CDR1 SGHRS, CDR2 YFSETQ. J gave up 2 bases and V 3 bases, and 14 bases lay outside the gene matches. In DNA, the CDR3 is TGCGCCAGCAGCTCCCGGGACAGGCTTAGACCTAACACAGATACGCAGTATTTT. Its protein is CASSSRDRLRPNTDTQYF.

This clone was recorded a few times. The chain has TRBV4-3 and TRBJ1-4; 7 positions match TRBD1. Germline loops: CDR1 LGHNA, CDR2 YSLEER. The CDR3 runs 16 residues. After removal of 4 bases from V and 7 bases from J, the junction contained 12 bases not matched to a gene. CDR3 sequence (DNA): TGCGCCAGCAGCCTGGAACGGGACAGCGGACGTGAAAAACTGTTTTTT. This codes for CASSLERDSGREKLFF.

This chain connects TRBV5-1 to TRBJ2-5; 8 positions match TRBD1. CDR3 length equals 14 residues. From germline, CDR1 is SGHRS and CDR2 YFSETQ. V shed 4 bases, J shed 5 bases, and the junction held 7 bases outside the gene matches. The CDR3 DNA sequence: TGCGCCAGCAGCCCGGACAGGGTACGCGAGACCCAGTACTTC. It specifies CASSPDRVRETQYF.